This TCR beta chain is from a study of patients with pleural tuberculosis. MiXCR, run by TCRdb on the reads, gives a single entry per CDR3 protein. The table has some 29,000 distinct CDR3 sequences, over 15% seen once. This clonotype was recorded at least ten times. The CDR3 runs 15 residues. Trimming shortened V by 0 bases and J by 8 bases, and 13 bases separated the two germline ends. Germline-derived CDR1 and CDR2 are MGHRA and YSYEKL. This clonotype was obtained from a human donor with pleural tuberculosis. This sequence joins TRBV4-1 and TRBJ1-4; D call uncertain. Sequenced: peripheral blood. This CDR3 is CASSQDPYSGEKLFF. The CDR3 coding sequence is TGCGCCAGCAGCCAAGATCCCTACTCTGGGGAAAAACTGTTTTTT.